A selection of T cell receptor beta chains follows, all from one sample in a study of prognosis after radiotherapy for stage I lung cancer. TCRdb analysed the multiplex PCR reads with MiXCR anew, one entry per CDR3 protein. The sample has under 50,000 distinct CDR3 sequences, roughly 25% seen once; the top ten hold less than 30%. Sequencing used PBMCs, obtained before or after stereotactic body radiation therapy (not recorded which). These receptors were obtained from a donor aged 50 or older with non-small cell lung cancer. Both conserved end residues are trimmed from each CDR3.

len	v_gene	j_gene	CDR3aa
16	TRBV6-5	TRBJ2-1	ASSYPPAGGDSYNEQF
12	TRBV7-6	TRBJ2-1	ASSFTGDNNEQF
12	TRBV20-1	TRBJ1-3	SARRPDSGNTIY
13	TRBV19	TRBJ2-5	ASSIDQTGGETQH
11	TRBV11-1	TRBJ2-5	ASSLEGFRTQY
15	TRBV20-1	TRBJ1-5	SARSIDRVISNQPQH
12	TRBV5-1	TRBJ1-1	ASSRQGGDTEAF
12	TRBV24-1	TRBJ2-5	ATRGRGDLETQY
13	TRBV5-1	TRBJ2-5	ASTSGSSPQETQY
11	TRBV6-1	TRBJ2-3	ASRTSDVDTQY
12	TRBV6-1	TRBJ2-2	ATRHGLVLRELF
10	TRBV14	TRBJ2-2	ASSLVGGELF
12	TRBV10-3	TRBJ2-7	AISDPEGGGEQY
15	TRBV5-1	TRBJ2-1	ASSPGRLAGVPNEQF
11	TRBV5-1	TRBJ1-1	ASSFGLNTEAF
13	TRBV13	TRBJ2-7	ASSSSKRRYYEQY
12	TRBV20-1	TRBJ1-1	SASGQPSNTEAF
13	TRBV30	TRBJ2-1	AWSSSPSGRNEQF
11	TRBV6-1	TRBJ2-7	ASSGQNSYEQY
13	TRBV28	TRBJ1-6	ASITIRGMNSPLH
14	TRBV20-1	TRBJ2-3	SAKTSGAHGTDTQY
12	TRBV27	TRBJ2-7	ASSVLAGSYEQY
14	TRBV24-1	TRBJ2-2	ATSDFRGKVAGELF
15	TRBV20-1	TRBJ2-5	SAPRGGSGRAGETQY
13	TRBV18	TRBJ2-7	ASSPWTGGDFEQY
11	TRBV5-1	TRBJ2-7	ASSRQGFHEQY
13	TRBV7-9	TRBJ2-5	ASSSGGVSGETQY
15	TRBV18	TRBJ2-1	ASSPPPGTGYTNEQF
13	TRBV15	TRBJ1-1	ATSRADRGLTEAF
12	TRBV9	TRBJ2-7	ASSVTTAPYEQY
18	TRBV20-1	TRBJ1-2	SASSVRFGRGKGLGYGYT
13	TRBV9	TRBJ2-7	ASSVASSPDYEQY